This T cell receptor (beta chain) was retrieved from a study of vaccination and CD4 T cells after COVID-19. In germline, CDR1 is MNHNS, CDR2 SASEGT. With 5 bases removed from V and 2 bases from J, the gap between germline ends came to 13 bases. This CDR3 spans 15 amino acids. As for treatment: approximately nine-day PBMC culture with coronavirus spike peptide pools or control peptides (ViraFEST assay). Only a few counts were recorded for this clonotype. The antigen is undetermined. An Oncomine TCR Beta short-read assay was used to sequence the DNA from cultured CD4+ T cells. A single record per CDR3 protein comes from TCRdb applying MiXCR to the PCR reads. The sample has fewer than 18,000 distinct CDR3 sequences, 51% seen once.

The chain combines TRBV6-1 with TRBJ1-5, with a possible D match to TRBD1 (6 bases). The TCR originated in a human donor who had recovered from COVID-19. The material sequenced was CD4+ T cells from blood, cultured in vitro. CDR3 in amino acids: CASSTGNRGNQPQHF. In DNA form, the CDR3 reads TGTGCCAGCAGTACAGGGAATAGGGGCAATCAGCCCCAGCATTTT.